This T cell receptor (beta chain) was identified during a study of blood T cell repertoires in COVID-19. At the level of the study: Spain, Italy and the United States supplied samples that represented acute and convalescent COVID-19. T cells, B-cell-depleted T cells, or PBMCs provided the cDNA or gDNA that served as material.

V gave up 5 bases and J gave up 3 bases, with 19 bases separating them. The length of the CDR3 is 15 residues. Germline lookup yields CDR1 SQVTM and CDR2 ANQGSEA. Original processing methods: Amplification of reference gene primers was used by the study to estimate nucleated cell counts. Only in-frame clones appear in the TCRdb table, and some are missing; sequencing was by immunoSEQ multiplex PCR. V and J calls plus clone size are reproduced from that table; the DNA served to infer D and trimming. The sample yields fewer than 120,000 clones, 87% seen once. The source of this sequence is a human donor in a cohort sampled during active COVID-19. The chain employs TRBV29-1 and TRBJ1-2; no firm D call. Sequencing input: peripheral blood. CDR3: CSVRGGRVAYYGYTF. CDR3 sequence (DNA): TGCAGCGTTCGCGGCGGGCGCGTGGCCTACTATGGCTACACCTTC.